These 23 T cell receptor beta chains originate from one sample sequenced in a study of shared clonotypes between healthy human individuals (dated by TCRdb to the early 2020s). The protocol used for the library was the immunoSEQ multiplex PCR assay. TCRdb retrieved this table from immuneACCESS and kept in-frame rearrangements only. Not all clones are present; in checked studies, unresolved V genes account for under half, and no reason is known for the remainder. The sample contains 850,000 to 1,200,000 clones, about 77% of them found a single time. The ten largest clones take up about 1.5% of the sample. Sequenced sample: memory CD4+ T cells sorted from blood. What the cell subset or site label conveys for this sample: CD45RA-negative fraction. The receptors were gathered from a man aged 18 to 29 in good health.

This clone has just one count. Distinct nucleotide sequences in the sample also encode this CDR3. This chain uses TRBV6-4 with TRBJ2-6; TRBD1 might be the D (6 bases). Looked up from germline, CDR1 is MRHNA and CDR2 is SNTAGT. The CDR3 consists of 15 residues. Trimming removed 6 bases from V and 0 bases from J, with 9 bases in between. CDR3 protein: CASSPQGSGANVLTF. For the CDR3, the DNA is TGTGCCAGCAGCCCACAGGGCTCTGGGGCCAACGTCCTGACTTTC.

As for this clone: A far larger clone is a single base away, which makes a read error likely. This sample includes further DNA sequences coding for the same CDR3. The rearrangement links TRBV30 to TRBJ1-5; the D is unclear. Germline V gene sequence: CDR1 GTSNPN, CDR2 SVGIG (reference sequence). V was cut by 2 bases and J by 9 bases, with 17 bases left in between. The CDR3 runs 14 residues. The CDR3 region is CAWSNPPQTRPQHF. The DNA of the CDR3 is TGTGCCTGGAGTAACCCCCCTCAAACCCGGCCCCAGCATTTT.

This chain joins TRBV11-2 and TRBJ2-3, with 9 bases that match TRBD2. CDR3 length: 16 residues. Trimming at V came to 6 bases and at J to 4 bases, leaving 11 bases not matched to a gene. Germline-derived CDR1 and CDR2 are SGHAT and FQNNGV. CDR3 sequence reads: CASRPLERGVADTQYF. As DNA, the CDR3 is TGTGCCAGCAGACCTTTAGAGCGGGGGGTCGCAGATACGCAGTATTTT.

The chain combines TRBV15 with TRBJ1-3; 9 bases align to TRBD1. The CDR3 extends over 17 amino acids. Germline V gene lookup returns CDR1 LNHNV and CDR2 YYDKDF (reference sequence). With 1 base clipped from V and 0 bases from J, the junction kept 4 bases outside the gene matches. The CDR3 reads CATSRGTGASSGNTIYF. The CDR3, as DNA: TGTGCCACCAGCAGAGGGACAGGGGCGAGCTCTGGAAACACCATATATTTT.

For this clone: This may arise from a read error, as a much more abundant clone is one base away. This sample also contains other DNA sequences that code for the same CDR3. CDR3 in amino acids: CASSLSGGSYNEQFF. The DNA of the CDR3 is TGTGCCAGCAGCTTATCAGGGGGTTCCTACAATGAGCAGTTCTTC. V and J are TRBV11-2 and TRBJ2-1, with 7 positions matching TRBD1. CDR3 size: 15 residues. Germline CDR1 and CDR2: SGHAT and FQNNGV. V gave up 2 bases and J gave up 1 base; unmatched junction bases: 2.

The rearrangement uses TRBV7-9 and TRBJ2-2, with a weak D call TRBD1 (5 bases). V was pared by 4 bases and J by 5 bases, with 11 bases between. Germline-derived CDR1 and CDR2 are SEHNR and FQNEAQ (reference sequence). This CDR3 is built from 14 residues. The CDR3, as DNA: TGTGCCAGCAGCTATGGACACATTACCGGGGAGCTGTTTTTT. This encodes CASSYGHITGELFF.

This chain links TRBV5-1 with TRBJ2-1; TRBD2 matches 11 bases. Unmatched junction bases numbered 5, after V lost 4 bases and J lost 5 bases. The germline CDR1 and CDR2 sequences are SGHRS and YFSETQ. CDR3 length: 15 residues. Here the CDR3 DNA reads TGCGCCAGCAGCCCGGGACTAGCGGCACACAATGAGCAGTTCTTC. It translates to CASSPGLAAHNEQFF. Drawing the rest from reference TRBV5-1 and TRBJ2-1, the complete variable domain is KAGVTQTPRYLIKTRGQQVTLSCSPISGHRSVSWYQQTPGQGLQFLFEYFSETQRNKGNFPGRFSGRQFSNSRSEMNVSTLELGDSALYLCASSPGLAAHNEQFFGPGTRLTVL.

V usage is TRBV5-1 and J usage is TRBJ2-1; 7 bases map to TRBD1. Germline lookup yields CDR1 SGHRS and CDR2 YFSETQ. V lost 4 bases and J lost 5; bases outside the gene matches: 3. This CDR3 is built from 13 residues. For the CDR3, the DNA is TGCGCCAGCAGCCGGGGACAGAACAATGAGCAGTTCTTC. Translating gives CASSRGQNNEQFF.

This clone was counted between two and nine times. Other DNA sequences in this specimen translate into the identical CDR3. The rearrangement uses TRBV18 and TRBJ2-2; D gene unclear. Germline V lookup: CDR1 KGHSH, CDR2 LQKENI. Trimming removed 2 bases at V and 3 bases at J, with 1 base between. The CDR3 has 12 amino acids. The DNA of the CDR3 is TGTGCCAGCTCACCAGACACCGGGGAGCTGTTTTTT. It encodes CASSPDTGELFF.

This clone has only one observation. CDR3 DNA: TGTGCCATCAGACAATCCTACGAGCAGTACTTC. Protein product: CAIRQSYEQYF. The V gene is TRBV10-3, the J gene TRBJ2-7; no clear D gene. The CDR3 consists of 11 residues. Trimming cost V 6 bases and J 1 base, with 4 bases left between them. In germline, CDR1 is ENHRY, CDR2 SYGVKD.

This chain links TRBV5-6 with TRBJ1-6, with no clear D. V lost 1 base and J lost 0, with 11 bases in between. Germline V gene sequence: CDR1 SGHDT, CDR2 YYEEEE. CDR3 length: 17 amino acids. CDR3 DNA: TGTGCCAGCAGCTTGTTACAGCTGAGCTCCTATAATTCACCCCTCCACTTT. Its translation is CASSLLQLSSYNSPLHF.

This clone was recorded a few times. The rearrangement uses TRBV7-2 and TRBJ1-1, with D maybe TRBD1 (5 bases). The CDR3 has 15 amino acids. Germline V gene lookup returns CDR1 SGHTA and CDR2 FQGNSA. Trimming took 0 bases from V and 0 from J, leaving 8 bases between them. The CDR3 DNA is TGTGCCAGCAGCTTAGCGGGGGAAGTGAACACTGAAGCTTTCTTT. Encoded protein: CASSLAGEVNTEAFF.

CDR3 in amino acids: CASSWPQGTGELFF. DNA of the CDR3: TGCGCCAGCAGCTGGCCCCAGGGCACCGGGGAGCTGTTTTTT. The chain is built from TRBV5-1 and TRBJ2-2; possibly TRBD1 for D (5 bases). The germline V and J ends were trimmed by 3 bases and 4 bases, with 10 bases remaining between them. The length of the CDR3 is 14 residues. CDR1 SGHRS and CDR2 YFSETQ come from the germline V gene.

The chain combines TRBV4-3 with TRBJ2-2; tentatively, D is TRBD1 (6 bases). The CDR3 has 17 amino acids. The V gene lost 0 bases and the J gene lost 1 base, with 12 bases spanning the gap. Germline CDR1 and CDR2: LGHNA and YSLEER. The CDR3 reads CASSQELQGWNTGELFF. The DNA for the CDR3 is TGCGCCAGCAGCCAAGAGCTACAGGGTTGGAACACCGGGGAGCTGTTTTTT.

The gene calls are TRBV10-3 and TRBJ1-1; the D is unclear. CDR1 is ENHRY, CDR2 SYGVKD, per germline. The length of the CDR3 is 13 residues. V was pared by 10 bases and J by 6 bases, with 18 bases between. CDR3 DNA: TGTGCCACCACTGTAGGAGCATCGCCTGAAGCTTTCTTT. Protein product: CATTVGASPEAFF.

Concerning this clone: The same CDR3 also results from other DNA sequences found in this sample. The chain uses TRBV18 and TRBJ1-5; D gene uncertain. Trimming stripped 3 bases from V and 7 bases from J, with 10 bases between. The germline gives CDR1 KGHSH, CDR2 LQKENI. CDR3 length equals 13 residues. CDR3 sequence reads: CASSPGLDQPQHF. DNA for the CDR3: TGTGCCAGCTCACCGGGTTTGGACCAGCCCCAGCATTTT.

In nucleotides, the CDR3 is TGTGCCAGCAGCTCGAGGGGGAGCTCCGGGGCCAACGTCCTGACTTTC. This sequence encodes CASSSRGSSGANVLTF. The chain combines TRBV11-2 with TRBJ2-6; TRBD1 might be the D (6 bases). The CDR3 loop spans 16 amino acids. With 4 bases removed from V and 4 bases from J, the gap between germline ends came to 14 bases. The germline CDR1 and CDR2 sequences are SGHAT and FQNNGV.

The genes are TRBV15 and TRBJ2-3; no clear D. CDR1 and CDR2 (germline): LNHNV, YYDKDF (reference sequence). This CDR3 has 14 residues. With 5 bases removed from V and 2 bases from J, the gap between germline ends came to 11 bases. CDR3 nucleotides: TGTGCCACCAGCTACGACTTATTCACAGATACGCAGTATTTT. Translating gives CATSYDLFTDTQYF.

The V gene is TRBV11-2, the J gene TRBJ1-2; 8 positions agree with TRBD1. The CDR3 has 15 amino acids. Germline values: CDR1 SGHAT, CDR2 FQNNGV. V lost 1 base and J lost 4; bases outside the gene matches: 5. The CDR3 protein is CASSLVPGGAYGYTF. CDR3 DNA: TGTGCCAGCAGCTTAGTTCCAGGGGGCGCCTATGGCTACACCTTC.

In regard to this clone: Other DNA sequences in this sample translate to the same CDR3. CDR3 nucleotide sequence: TGTGCCAGCAGTGCTAGCGGCAACAATGAGCAGTTCTTC. It specifies CASSASGNNEQFF. The chain has TRBV6-1 and TRBJ2-1; 7 bases align to TRBD2. Germline values: CDR1 MNHNS, CDR2 SASEGT. There are 13 residues in the CDR3. V trimming: 4 bases; J trimming: 5 bases; junction bases outside the gene matches: 2.

This rearrangement joins TRBV18 to TRBJ1-5; D possibly corresponds to TRBD1 (5 bases). The CDR3 spans 17 residues. The germline V gene has CDR1 KGHSH and CDR2 LQKENI. Trimming removed 0 bases from V and 6 bases from J, with 18 bases in between. In nucleotides, the CDR3 is TGTGCCAGCTCACCACCCGGGAGGGACCGTTCGGGTCAGCCCCAGCATTTT. It encodes CASSPPGRDRSGQPQHF.

The chain combines TRBV19 with TRBJ1-5; no clear D. CDR1 and CDR2 from the germline V gene are LNHDA and SQIVND (reference sequence). Trimming took 1 base from V and 2 from J, leaving 15 bases between them. The CDR3 has 17 residues. The CDR3 loop is CASSIGTDSLGNQPQHF. In nucleotides, the CDR3 is TGTGCCAGTAGTATAGGAACAGACTCTTTGGGCAATCAGCCCCAGCATTTT. The full variable domain, rest sourced from reference TRBV19 and TRBJ1-5, is DGGITQSPKYLFRKEGQNVTLSCEQNLNHDAMYWYRQDPGQGLRLIYYSQIVNDFQKGDIAEGYSVSREKKESFPLTVTSAQKNPTAFYLCASSIGTDSLGNQPQHFGDGTRLSIL.

V is TRBV7-2 and J is TRBJ1-2; D not certain. The CDR3 runs to 16 residues. Germline assignment: CDR1 SGHTA and CDR2 FQGNSA. Trimming cost V 1 base and J 1 base, with 13 bases left between them. The chain's CDR3 is CASSLVGQRNNYGYTF. The CDR3, as DNA: TGTGCCAGCAGCTTAGTAGGCCAGCGAAATAACTATGGCTACACCTTC.